This T cell receptor beta chain is drawn from a study of cytotoxic CD8 clonotypes in ibrutinib-treated CLL. Germline-derived CDR1 and CDR2 are MNHEY and SMNVEV (reference sequence). With 8 bases removed from V and 0 bases from J, the gap between germline ends came to 17 bases. The CDR3 totals 17 residues. Points on this clone: Its target is not known.

Data came from immunoSEQ multiplex PCR; TCRdb stores just in-frame clones and leaves some out. This table holds about 130,000 clones, roughly 85% found once. Study-wide results and caveats: Few clonotypes were public, and these shrank or held steady under treatment. Sampling schedules were unmatched across sustained-remission and progressing patients.

The input for sequencing was PBMCs, taken after 24 months of ibrutinib treatment. The rearrangement joins TRBV27 to TRBJ1-6, with D possibly matching TRBD1 (5 bases). This sequence was found in a human donor with chronic lymphocytic leukemia. DNA of the CDR3: TGTGCCAGCGGGCTTACGGGGCCTAGCTCCTATAATTCACCCCTCCACTTT. Translated, it gives CASGLTGPSSYNSPLHF.